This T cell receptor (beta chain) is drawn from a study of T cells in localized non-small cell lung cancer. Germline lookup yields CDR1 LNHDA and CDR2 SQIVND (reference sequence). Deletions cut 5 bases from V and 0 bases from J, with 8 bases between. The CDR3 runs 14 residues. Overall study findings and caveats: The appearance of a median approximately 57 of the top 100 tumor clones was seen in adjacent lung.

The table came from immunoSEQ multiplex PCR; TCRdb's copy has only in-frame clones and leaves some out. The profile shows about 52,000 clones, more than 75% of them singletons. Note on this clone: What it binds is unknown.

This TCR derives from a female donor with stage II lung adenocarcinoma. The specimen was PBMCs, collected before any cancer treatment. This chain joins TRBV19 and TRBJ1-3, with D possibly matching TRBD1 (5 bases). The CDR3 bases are TGTGCCAGTAGTCCAGGGACCTCTGGAAACACCATATATTTT. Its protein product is CASSPGTSGNTIYF. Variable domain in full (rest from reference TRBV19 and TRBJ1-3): DGGITQSPKYLFRKEGQNVTLSCEQNLNHDAMYWYRQDPGQGLRLIYYSQIVNDFQKGDIAEGYSVSREKKESFPLTVTSAQKNPTAFYLCASSPGTSGNTIYFGEGSWLTVV.